This T cell receptor (beta chain) was found in a study of T cell changes during pregnancy in multiple sclerosis. The CDR3 is 15 residues long. Between the trimmed V and J ends, which lost 5 bases and 6 bases, there was a span of 20 bases. The germline gives CDR1 MNHNY, CDR2 SVGAGI (reference sequence). Using immunoSEQ multiplex PCR, the repertoire was profiled, and TCRdb retains in-frame clones only, with some absent. The sample shows around 62,000 clones, about 90% of them seen only once. This clonotype was sampled from a female donor with multiple sclerosis, enrolled in a pregnancy study. V is TRBV6-6 and J is TRBJ2-7, with D perhaps matching TRBD1 (6 bases). Source: CD4+ T cells from peripheral blood mononuclear cells, taken in the first trimester of pregnancy. The CDR3 is CASSSTGKLGSEQYF. CDR3 DNA sequence: TGTGCCAGCAGTAGCACAGGGAAATTAGGATCCGAGCAGTACTTC.